These 27 T cell receptor beta chains originate from one sample sequenced in a study of OX40 agonist ivuxolimab in advanced cancers. Some clones are missing from TCRdb's copy, which holds only in-frame ones; the method was immunoSEQ multiplex PCR. Among about 83,000 clones listed, about 86% were seen once. Specimen: CD4+ or CD8+ T cells sorted from blood, collected in a trial of the OX40 agonist ivuxolimab. These receptors were obtained from an adult with an advanced solid tumor such as melanoma, head and neck, liver or kidney cancer.

The DNA of the CDR3 is TGTGCCAGCAGCTCCCACTCGGACAGGGGGGATGGCTACACCTTC. This encodes CASSSHSDRGDGYTF. The chain joins TRBV7-3 to TRBJ1-2, with 10 bases matching TRBD1. With 4 bases clipped from V and 6 bases from J, the junction kept 8 bases outside the gene matches. Looked up from germline, CDR1 is SGHTA and CDR2 is FQGTGA. The CDR3 has 15 amino acids. Supplemented by reference TRBV7-3 and TRBJ1-2, the full variable domain reads GAGVSQTPSNKVTEKGKYVELRCDPISGHTALYWYRQSLGQGPEFLIYFQGTGAADDSGLPNDRFFAVRPEGSVSTLKIQRTERGDSAVYLCASSSHSDRGDGYTFGSGTRLTVV.

This clone was observed a single time. The chain is built from TRBV2 and TRBJ2-7; 8 bases line up with TRBD1. CDR1 and CDR2 from the germline V gene are SNHLY and FYNNEI. The CDR3 runs to 14 residues. J gave up 3 bases and V 3 bases, and 4 bases lay outside the gene matches. The CDR3 nucleotides read TGTGCCAGCAGTGAGTCTGGACAGGGCTACGAGCAGTACTTC. Translating gives CASSESGQGYEQYF.

The V call is TRBV6-5, the J call TRBJ1-5; D may be TRBD1 (6 bases). V was trimmed by 2 bases and J by 5 bases, leaving 10 bases between them. This CDR3 comprises 14 residues. Germline CDR1 and CDR2: MNHEY and SVGAGI. CDR3 coding DNA: TGTGCCAGCAGTTACACTTCAGGGGATCAGCCCCAGCATTTT. It yields the protein CASSYTSGDQPQHF.

J is TRBJ2-1 and V is TRBV30; D gene uncertain. Germline values: CDR1 GTSNPN, CDR2 SVGIG (reference sequence). Between the trimmed V and J ends, which lost 0 bases and 7 bases, there was a span of 4 bases. The CDR3 spans 11 residues. The CDR3 DNA reads TGTGCCTGGAGTGTACAGAATGAGCAGTTCTTC. It yields the protein CAWSVQNEQFF. The whole variable domain, filled in from reference TRBV30 and TRBJ2-1, reads SQTIHQWPATLVQPVGSPLSLECTVEGTSNPNLYWYRQAAGRGLQLLFYSVGIGQISSEVPQNLSASRPQDRQFILSSKKLLLSDSGFYLCAWSVQNEQFFGPGTRLTVL.

The chain combines TRBV6-5 with TRBJ1-1; D perhaps matches TRBD1 (6 bases). Germline-derived CDR1 and CDR2 are MNHEY and SVGAGI. V was shortened by 5 bases and J by 4 bases, with 14 bases between the two germline ends. This CDR3 has 14 residues. CDR3 in amino acids: CASSEDSSGTEAFF. The DNA for the CDR3 is TGTGCCAGCAGTGAGGACAGCTCTGGCACTGAAGCTTTCTTT.

This chain joins TRBV11-3 and TRBJ2-7; D possibly corresponds to TRBD1 (7 bases). Deletions cut 3 bases from V and 6 bases from J, with 12 bases between. Germline-derived CDR1 and CDR2 are SGHNT and YENEEA. This CDR3 is built from 13 residues. CDR3 loop: CASSLEGAGEQYF. CDR3 nucleotides: TGTGCCAGCAGCTTGGAGGGGGCAGGCGAGCAGTACTTC.

The chain combines TRBV2 with TRBJ1-1; D not certain. The germline V gene has CDR1 SNHLY and CDR2 FYNNEI. Trimming shortened V by 4 bases and J by 5 bases, and 8 bases separated the two germline ends. This CDR3 region has 12 residues. This CDR3 reads CASSVPRTEAFF. In DNA, the CDR3 is TGTGCCAGCAGTGTCCCTAGGACTGAAGCTTTCTTT.

V and J are TRBV7-4 and TRBJ2-5; 8 bases agree with TRBD2. V was pared by 2 bases and J by 5 bases, with 19 bases of the junction left unmatched. The germline CDR1 and CDR2 sequences are SGHVT and SQSDAQ. There are 19 residues in the CDR3. The CDR3: CASSLSKVEGRGGSETQYF. The CDR3 nucleotides are TGTGCCAGCAGCTTATCAAAAGTAGAAGGACGGGGGGGCAGTGAGACCCAGTACTTC.

The chain is built from TRBV6-5 and TRBJ2-6; D gene unclear. The V gene's germline CDR1 is MNHEY and CDR2 SVGAGI. The V and J ends lost 5 bases and 0 bases respectively, with 8 bases between them. The CDR3 length is 15 residues. CDR3 DNA sequence: TGTGCCAGCAGTCTTCTTTCCTCTGGGGCCAACGTCCTGACTTTC. This encodes CASSLLSSGANVLTF.

The V gene is TRBV6-5, the J gene TRBJ1-5; D gene ambiguous. The V and J ends lost 2 bases and 7 bases respectively, with 9 bases between them. Germline V gene sequence: CDR1 MNHEY, CDR2 SVGAGI. This CDR3 has 13 residues. The CDR3 sequence is CASSYRLEQPQHF. The CDR3 DNA reads TGTGCCAGCAGTTACCGACTGGAACAGCCCCAGCATTTT.

V is TRBV11-3 and J is TRBJ2-7; no clear D gene. Germline V gene lookup returns CDR1 SGHNT and CDR2 YENEEA. The ends were cut back, 5 bases at V and 0 bases at J, with 11 bases in the middle. The length of the CDR3 is 14 residues. This chain's CDR3 is CASSRTRSSYEQYF. CDR3 coding DNA: TGTGCCAGCAGCCGGACCAGGAGCTCCTACGAGCAGTACTTC.

As regards this clone: The same CDR3 can be traced to other DNA sequences in this sample. V usage is TRBV11-1 and J usage is TRBJ1-1; a possible D gene is TRBD1 (5 bases). Germline V gene data show CDR1 as SGHAT and CDR2 as FQDESV (reference sequence). CDR3 size: 14 residues. Trimming removed 0 bases at V and 5 bases at J, with 10 bases between. The CDR3 nucleotides are TGTGCCAGCAGCTTAGCGACTGGGGGGACTGAAGCTTTCTTT. Protein: CASSLATGGTEAFF.

This chain uses TRBV30 with TRBJ1-4, with D unresolved. CDR3 length: 14 amino acids. Germline CDR1 is GTSNPN and CDR2 is SVGIG (reference sequence). Trimming stripped 4 bases from V and 4 bases from J, with 13 bases between. Here the CDR3 reads CAWTPGSGNEKLFF. CDR3 bases: TGTGCCTGGACCCCGGGGTCTGGTAATGAAAAACTGTTTTTT. The whole variable domain, remainder taken from reference TRBV30 and TRBJ1-4, is SQTIHQWPATLVQPVGSPLSLECTVEGTSNPNLYWYRQAAGRGLQLLFYSVGIGQISSEVPQNLSASRPQDRQFILSSKKLLLSDSGFYLCAWTPGSGNEKLFFGSGTQLSVL.

CDR3 DNA: TGTGCCAGCAGCCGTAGCGGGGACACGTATGGCTACACCTTC. It translates to CASSRSGDTYGYTF. This rearrangement joins TRBV7-8 to TRBJ1-2, with D possibly being TRBD1 (6 bases). CDR3 length: 14 amino acids. With 5 bases removed from V and 5 bases from J, the gap between germline ends came to 15 bases. Germline V gene sequence: CDR1 SGHVS, CDR2 FQNEAQ.

This chain links TRBV5-1 with TRBJ2-5; TRBD2 matches 10 bases. The CDR3 contains 16 residues. CDR1 is SGHRS, CDR2 YFSETQ, per germline. The trim removed 0 bases at V and 5 bases at J, leaving 7 bases unmatched. In DNA form, the CDR3 reads TGCGCCAGCAGCTTGGGGGCTAGCGGGGGTGTGGAGACCCAGTACTTC. This encodes CASSLGASGGVETQYF. The full variable domain, with the rest looked up from reference TRBV5-1 and TRBJ2-5, is KAGVTQTPRYLIKTRGQQVTLSCSPISGHRSVSWYQQTPGQGLQFLFEYFSETQRNKGNFPGRFSGRQFSNSRSEMNVSTLELGDSALYLCASSLGASGGVETQYFGPGTRLLVL.

As DNA, the CDR3 is TGTGCCAGCTCACCACCAGAGCGGGGATCGAACACCGGGGAGCTGTTTTTT. Encoded protein: CASSPPERGSNTGELFF. The chain links TRBV18 to TRBJ2-2; TRBD2 aligns across 7 bases. The CDR3 spans 17 residues. V was clipped by 0 bases and J by 0 bases; unmatched bases: 4. Germline V gene sequence: CDR1 KGHSH, CDR2 LQKENI. Together with reference TRBV18 and TRBJ2-2, the CDR3 gives the full variable domain: NAGVMQNPRHLVRRRGQEARLRCSPMKGHSHVYWYRQLPEEGLKFMVYLQKENIIDESGMPKERFSAEFPKEGPSILRIQQVVRGDSAAYFCASSPPERGSNTGELFFGEGSRLTVL.

The rearrangement joins TRBV7-9 to TRBJ1-4; D call uncertain. V was shortened by 1 base and J by 0 bases, with 6 bases between the two germline ends. The CDR3 loop spans 15 amino acids. Germline values: CDR1 SEHNR, CDR2 FQNEAQ (reference sequence). CDR3 bases: TGTGCCAGCAGCTTAGGCAGAGCAACTAATGAAAAACTGTTTTTT. Its translation: CASSLGRATNEKLFF.

This clone was counted between two and nine times. Other nucleotide sequences from this sample produce the same CDR3. The chain couples TRBV11-2 to TRBJ1-6; D is perhaps TRBD1 (5 bases). From germline, CDR1 is SGHAT and CDR2 FQNNGV. The CDR3 spans 15 residues. V lost 0 bases to trimming and J lost 7 bases, with 10 bases between them. The CDR3 region is CASSLDPGPNSPLHF. The CDR3 DNA reads TGTGCCAGCAGCTTAGATCCGGGACCGAATTCACCCCTCCACTTT.

This clone has more than one count but fewer than ten. J is TRBJ2-7 and V is TRBV5-1; possible D gene TRBD1, 5 bases. Germline CDR1 is SGHRS and CDR2 is YFSETQ. CDR3 size: 13 residues. V was clipped by 4 bases and J by 6 bases, with 14 bases between them. CDR3 in DNA: TGCGCCAGCAGCACCGGGCCTCAGGGCGAGCAGTACTTC. Encoded protein: CASSTGPQGEQYF.

This clone was observed a handful of times. The chain is built from TRBV30 and TRBJ2-1, with 7 bases that match TRBD1. The germline V gene has CDR1 GTSNPN and CDR2 SVGIG (reference sequence). V dropped 4 bases and J dropped 0; count of bases not matched to a gene: 15. The CDR3 covers 18 residues. The CDR3 nucleotides are TGTGCCTGGATGGAGACAGGGAAGATTAAGAGCTCCTACAATGAGCAGTTCTTC. It codes for CAWMETGKIKSSYNEQFF. Combining the CDR3 with reference TRBV30 and TRBJ2-1 gives the whole variable domain SQTIHQWPATLVQPVGSPLSLECTVEGTSNPNLYWYRQAAGRGLQLLFYSVGIGQISSEVPQNLSASRPQDRQFILSSKKLLLSDSGFYLCAWMETGKIKSSYNEQFFGPGTRLTVL.

The rearrangement uses TRBV5-6 and TRBJ2-3; 8 bases agree with TRBD2. Losses at the gene ends were 0 bases for V and 5 bases for J; bases not matched to a gene: 8. The CDR3 is 16 amino acids. The germline V gene has CDR1 SGHDT and CDR2 YYEEEE. CDR3 residues: CASSLGFAGGLDTQYF. The CDR3 DNA reads as TGTGCCAGCAGCTTGGGTTTTGCGGGGGGCTTAGATACGCAGTATTTT.

The V and J genes are TRBV19 and TRBJ2-7; 7 bases are a match to TRBD2. V trimming: 5 bases; J trimming: 5 bases; junction bases outside the gene matches: 9. CDR3 length equals 14 residues. The germline gives CDR1 LNHDA, CDR2 SQIVND (reference sequence). The CDR3 reads CASSVRGGVHEQYF. DNA for the CDR3: TGTGCCAGTAGTGTCCGTGGGGGGGTCCACGAGCAGTACTTC.

V usage is TRBV18 and J usage is TRBJ1-4; 8 bases are a match to TRBD1. J gave up 8 bases and V 6 bases, and 14 bases lay outside the gene matches. CDR3 size: 16 residues. Germline V gene data show CDR1 as KGHSH and CDR2 as LQKENI. This CDR3 is CASSPVLGQGNEKLFF. The CDR3 DNA sequence: TGTGCCAGCTCCCCAGTCCTAGGACAGGGCAACGAAAAACTGTTTTTT. The variable domain in full, with the rest retrieved from reference TRBV18 and TRBJ1-4, is NAGVMQNPRHLVRRRGQEARLRCSPMKGHSHVYWYRQLPEEGLKFMVYLQKENIIDESGMPKERFSAEFPKEGPSILRIQQVVRGDSAAYFCASSPVLGQGNEKLFFGSGTQLSVL.

This chain connects TRBV2 to TRBJ1-5, with D hard to call. CDR3 length: 13 amino acids. From germline, CDR1 is SNHLY and CDR2 FYNNEI. Trimming took 5 bases from V and 6 from J, leaving 11 bases between them. CDR3 in amino acids: CASSLSRGQPQHF. The CDR3, as DNA: TGTGCCAGCAGTTTAAGCCGGGGTCAGCCCCAGCATTTT.

The V and J genes are TRBV19 and TRBJ2-3; D is undetermined. The germline gives CDR1 LNHDA, CDR2 SQIVND (reference sequence). The ends were cut back, 0 bases at V and 5 bases at J, with 3 bases in the middle. The CDR3 totals 12 residues. The CDR3 region is CASSIEGDTQYF. The CDR3 nucleotides are TGTGCCAGTAGTATAGAGGGAGATACGCAGTATTTT.

The V call is TRBV11-3, the J call TRBJ2-1, with D possibly being TRBD2 (7 bases). Deletions cut 0 bases from V and 6 bases from J, with 15 bases between. The germline gives CDR1 SGHNT, CDR2 YENEEA. This CDR3 contains 16 residues. DNA of the CDR3: TGTGCCAGCAGCTTAGAATGGGGGGGCATCTCCAATGAGCAGTTCTTC. Encoded protein: CASSLEWGGISNEQFF.

CDR3 sequence (DNA): TGTGCCAGCAGCCGGACTGTGACAGCCTCTGGAAACACCATATATTTT. This translates into CASSRTVTASGNTIYF. The rearrangement links TRBV14 to TRBJ1-3; tentative D call: TRBD1 (5 bases). The CDR3 is 16 amino acids. The V gene's germline CDR1 is SGHDN and CDR2 FVKESK. Trimming removed 4 bases from V and 0 bases from J, with 13 bases in between.